The rows below give T cell receptor beta chains drawn from one sample of a study of response to subunit inactivated influenza vaccine. TCRdb redid the calling of the RT-PCR reads with MiXCR, one entry per CDR3 protein. In the table there are 800,000 or so distinct CDR3 sequences, 21% of which are singletons. Specimen: PBMCs from blood, collected more than 4 days after vaccination. These receptors all stem from a man aged 50 to 60 who received an inactivated influenza vaccine. Each CDR3 is given with its conserved first and last residue. The D gene is left open where the match is weak. The size of a clone is reported for some rows only, either as once, few or many, or as a class for expanded clones.

clone size | J gene | V gene | CDR3 length | D gene | CDR3 DNA | CDR3 protein
NA | TRBJ2-5 | TRBV28 | 18 | TRBD1 | TGTGCCAGCAGTTTTTTAGTTTGGAACAGGGGGCGCGAAGAGACCCAGTACTTC | CASSFLVWNRGREETQYF
NA | TRBJ1-6 | TRBV6-5 | 15 | NA | TGTGCCAGCAGACTCGACGAGAGCCCTAATTCACCCCTCCACTTT | CASRLDESPNSPLHF
few | TRBJ2-5 | TRBV7-2 | 15 | TRBD1 | TGTGCCAGCAGCGCTCAGACAGGGGTCCAAGAGACCCAGTACTTC | CASSAQTGVQETQYF
many | TRBJ2-1 | TRBV7-7 | 15 | NA | TGTGCCAGCAGCCCCGACGGGGACCCTGCGAATGAGCAGTTCTTC | CASSPDGDPANEQFF
few | TRBJ2-7 | TRBV3-1 | 16 | NA | TGTGCCAGCAGCCGGGGGGCTCTAGCGGACCAATACGAGCAGTACTTC | CASSRGALADQYEQYF
NA | TRBJ1-2 | TRBV5-1 | 14 | NA | TGCGCCAGCAGCTTGGATCGGCCTAACTATGGCTACACCTTC | CASSLDRPNYGYTF
NA | TRBJ1-1 | TRBV7-6 | 15 | TRBD1 | TGTGCCAGCAGCGCCCGACAGGGAATGAACACTGAAGCTTTCTTT | CASSARQGMNTEAFF
NA | TRBJ1-1 | TRBV6-5 | 14 | NA | TGTGCCAGCAGTTACGTCCCGTCGGGCACTGAAGCTTTCTTT | CASSYVPSGTEAFF
NA | TRBJ2-5 | TRBV20-1 | 18 | TRBD2 | TGCAGTGCTAGAGATGCGACTAGCGTACTGGTCCGCAAAGAGACCCAGTACTTC | CSARDATSVLVRKETQYF
few | TRBJ1-5 | TRBV6-1 | 17 | TRBD1 | TGTGCCAGCAGTGAATTTGGACAGGGTGTAAGCAATCAGCCCCAGCATTTT | CASSEFGQGVSNQPQHF
few | TRBJ2-5 | TRBV20-1 | 13 | NA | TGCAGTGCTAGAAATCGGAGGGACGAGACCCAGTACTTC | CSARNRRDETQYF
NA | TRBJ2-5 | TRBV4-2 | 15 | NA | TGTGCCAGCAGCCAGGGACGGGGGTACCAAGAGACCCAGTACTTC | CASSQGRGYQETQYF
NA | TRBJ2-3 | TRBV5-1 | 15 | NA | TGCGCCAGCAGCATTAGACAGGATATTAGGGATACGCAGTATTTT | CASSIRQDIRDTQYF
few | TRBJ2-1 | TRBV5-1 | 15 | NA | TGCGCCAGCAGCCTCCAGGGGGGGCCTTACAATGAGCAGTTCTTC | CASSLQGGPYNEQFF
few | TRBJ1-1 | TRBV27 | 13 | NA | TGTGCCAGCAGTGCTAGGGCGAGGACTGAAGCTTTCTTT | CASSARARTEAFF
many | TRBJ2-2 | TRBV7-2 | 15 | TRBD2 | TGTGCCAGCAGCTTAGGCGGGGGGTACACCGGGGAGCTGTTTTTT | CASSLGGGYTGELFF
few | TRBJ2-3 | TRBV5-1 | 16 | TRBD2 | TGCGCCAGCAGCCGGGGACTAGCGAGAAACACAGATACGCAGTATTTT | CASSRGLARNTDTQYF
NA | TRBJ2-3 | TRBV18 | 16 | NA | TGTGCCAGCTCGGCTCAGGGGCCCAGCAGCACAGATACGCAGTATTTT | CASSAQGPSSTDTQYF
NA | TRBJ2-7 | TRBV6-2/TRBV6-3 | 11 | NA | TGTGCCAGCGGACTCTTCTACGAGCAGTACTTC | CASGLFYEQYF
few | TRBJ2-1 | TRBV6-2/TRBV6-3 | 16 | TRBD1 | TGTGCCAGCAGTAGGACAGGGGTCCTTTCAGAAATGAAGCAGTTCTTC | CASSRTGVLSEMKQFF
few | TRBJ2-2 | TRBV24-1 | 16 | NA | TGTGCCACCAGTCAAAACGGCTGGCTTAACACCGGGGAGCTGTTTTTT | CATSQNGWLNTGELFF
few | TRBJ2-3 | TRBV7-2 | 17 | TRBD2 | TGTGCCAGCAGCAGACAAGCCGGGACTAGCTTTTCAGATACGCAGTATTTT | CASSRQAGTSFSDTQYF
many | TRBJ1-2 | TRBV20-1 | 16 | TRBD1 | TGCAGTGCTAGTGGCGGATCCAGGGGGCGAAACTATGGCTACACCTTC | CSASGGSRGRNYGYTF
once | TRBJ2-5 | TRBV7-9 | 13 | NA | TGTGCCAGCAGCCAAGATTCGACGGAGACCCAGTACTTC | CASSQDSTETQYF
few | TRBJ2-2 | TRBV20-1 | 11 | NA | TGCAGTGCTAGGGTAACCGGGGAGCTGTTTTTT | CSARVTGELFF
NA | TRBJ1-2 | TRBV6-1 | 14 | TRBD1 | TGTGCCAGCCGGGGAGGACAGGGGAGATATGGCTACACCTTC | CASRGGQGRYGYTF
NA | TRBJ2-3 | TRBV12-3/TRBV12-4 | 12 | TRBD2 | TGTGCCAGCAGTGTGTCGGGAGGTACGCAGTATTTT | CASSVSGGTQYF
NA | TRBJ2-1 | TRBV18 | 20 | TRBD2 | TGTGCCAGCTCACCACTTGCGTCTCCGGGACTAGCGGGAGTTCTGAATGAGCAGTTCTTC | CASSPLASPGLAGVLNEQFF
once | TRBJ1-1 | TRBV6-1 | 14 | TRBD1 | TGTGCCAGCAGAACGACAGGGAGGGCCACTGAAGCTTTCTTT | CASRTTGRATEAFF
few | TRBJ2-5 | TRBV7-2 | 20 | TRBD2 | TGTGCCAGCAGCTTAGCTTCCTACGTGGGGCTAGCGGATGTTCAAGAGACCCAGTACTTC | CASSLASYVGLADVQETQYF
few | TRBJ2-5 | TRBV29-1 | 15 | NA | TGCAGCGTTGAACAGGGCTCCTCGCTACAAGAGACCCAGTACTTC | CSVEQGSSLQETQYF
NA | TRBJ1-2 | TRBV12-3/TRBV12-4 | 13 | NA | TGTGCCAGCAGTTTAGGGGGGACGAGTGGCTACACCTTC | CASSLGGTSGYTF
NA | TRBJ1-3 | TRBV12-5 | 18 | TRBD1 | TGTGCTAGTGGTTTGGGGCACAGGGGGCTGAGCTCTGGAAACACCATATATTTT | CASGLGHRGLSSGNTIYF
NA | TRBJ1-1 | TRBV7-2 | 14 | TRBD1 | TGTGCCAGCAGACTCCGGACAGGGGCCACTGAAGCTTTCTTT | CASRLRTGATEAFF
few | TRBJ2-4 | TRBV27 | 18 | TRBD1 | TGTGCCAGCAGTTGGGGACAGACCCTGATGTCTATCAAAAACATTCAGTACTTC | CASSWGQTLMSIKNIQYF
few | TRBJ2-3 | TRBV11-2 | 17 | NA | TGTGCCAGCAGCTTAGATCGGGGGACCCCAGGCACAGATACGCAGTATTTT | CASSLDRGTPGTDTQYF
many | TRBJ2-7 | TRBV24-1 | 15 | NA | TGTGCCACCAGTGATTTAACAGGGGAGGACTACGAGCAGTACTTC | CATSDLTGEDYEQYF
few | TRBJ2-5 | TRBV6-2/TRBV6-3 | 12 | NA | TGTGCCAGCAGTTACTCGTGGGGGCTCCAGTACTTC | CASSYSWGLQYF
NA | TRBJ2-1 | TRBV6-2/TRBV6-3 | 14 | TRBD2 | TGTGCCACCGAACGGGAGGGCCGCGGAAATGAGCAGTTCTTC | CATEREGRGNEQFF
few | TRBJ1-4 | TRBV12-3/TRBV12-4 | 13 | NA | TGTGCCAGCAGTTTCCGGACCAATGAAAAACTGTTTTTT | CASSFRTNEKLFF
NA | TRBJ2-1 | TRBV2 | 15 | TRBD2 | TGTGCCAGCAGTAAAGGGACTAGCGACTACAATGAGCAGTTCTTC | CASSKGTSDYNEQFF
few | TRBJ2-7 | TRBV20-1 | 14 | TRBD1 | TGCAGTGCTAGAGGGGAGACAGGGACCTACGAGCAGTACTTC | CSARGETGTYEQYF
NA | TRBJ2-7 | TRBV12-3/TRBV12-4 | 15 | TRBD2 | TGTGCCAGCAGCCACTCAGGGAGGGTCGGCCACGAGCAGTACTTC | CASSHSGRVGHEQYF
NA | TRBJ2-1 | TRBV12-3/TRBV12-4 | 16 | TRBD2 | TGTGCCAGCAGTCGGACTAGCGGGGGGCTTTACAATGAGCAGTTCTTC | CASSRTSGGLYNEQFF
many | TRBJ2-3 | TRBV15 | 17 | TRBD2 | TGTGCCACCAGCAGAGTTGGGCTAGCGGGCAGCACAGATACGCAGTATTTT | CATSRVGLAGSTDTQYF
NA | TRBJ1-5 | TRBV28 | 14 | NA | TGTGCCACAGGAACGTGGGGAGGCAATCAGCCCCAGCATTTT | CATGTWGGNQPQHF
few | TRBJ2-5 | TRBV10-3 | 13 | TRBD2 | TGTGCCATCAGCGGGACTAGTCAAGAGACCCAGTACTTC | CAISGTSQETQYF
NA | TRBJ1-4 | TRBV28 | 12 | NA | TGTGCCAGCAGTTTGAAGGCCAAAAAACTGTTTTTT | CASSLKAKKLFF
few | TRBJ2-1 | TRBV7-2 | 13 | TRBD2 | TGTGCCAGCAGCTCTGGACTAGGCGTTGAGCAGTTCTTC | CASSSGLGVEQFF
few | TRBJ2-7 | TRBV12-3/TRBV12-4 | 13 | NA | TGTGCCAGCAGCCCCGGACCCTTTTACGAGCAGTACTTC | CASSPGPFYEQYF
few | TRBJ2-3 | TRBV20-1 | 14 | NA | TGCAGTGCTCCGGACTCATCTTTGACCGCATCGCAGTATTTT | CSAPDSSLTASQYF
few | TRBJ2-2 | TRBV7-9 | 16 | NA | TGTGCCAGCAGAGTTCCGGGACATACGAACACCGGGGAGCTGTTTTTT | CASRVPGHTNTGELFF
few | TRBJ1-1 | TRBV5-1 | 19 | TRBD1 | TGCGCCAGCAGCTTGGGGACAGGGCTCCCTCCGAGAATGAACACTGAAGCTTTCTTT | CASSLGTGLPPRMNTEAFF
NA | TRBJ1-5 | TRBV9 | 16 | NA | TGTGCCAGCAGCGGAGGGCAAGGACAGTCCAATCAGCCCCAGCATTTT | CASSGGQGQSNQPQHF